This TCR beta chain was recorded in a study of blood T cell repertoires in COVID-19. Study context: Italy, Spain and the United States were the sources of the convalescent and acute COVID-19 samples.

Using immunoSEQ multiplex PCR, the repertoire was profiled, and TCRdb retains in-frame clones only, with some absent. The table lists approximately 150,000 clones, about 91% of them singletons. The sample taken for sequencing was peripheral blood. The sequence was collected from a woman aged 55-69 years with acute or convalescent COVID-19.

CDR3 DNA: TGTGCCAGCAGTCTAAACTACAATGAGCAGTTCTTC. Its protein product is CASSLNYNEQFF. The chain recombines TRBV2 with TRBJ2-1, with unresolved D. The CDR3 loop spans 12 amino acids. CDR1 and CDR2 (germline): SNHLY, FYNNEI. Between the trimmed V and J ends, which lost 5 bases and 3 bases, there was a span of 5 bases.